This T cell receptor beta chain was sequenced during a study of blood T cell repertoires in COVID-19. The table came from immunoSEQ multiplex PCR; TCRdb's copy has only in-frame clones and leaves some out. The table has about 230,000 clones, about 90% seen once. Per the germline V gene, CDR1 is MGHRA and CDR2 is YSYEKL. Between the trimmed V and J ends, which lost 2 bases and 6 bases, there was a span of 14 bases. This CDR3 has 14 amino acids. Sequenced material: PBMCs or T cells enriched from blood (not recorded which). The chain joins TRBV4-1 to TRBJ2-7; D is unclear. This sequence was found in a woman aged 50 to 60 in a cohort exposed to, infected with or recovered from COVID-19 (not recorded which). The CDR3 here is CASSQLSTSPEQYF. The CDR3 bases are TGCGCCAGCAGCCAACTATCGACTTCGCCCGAGCAGTACTTC.